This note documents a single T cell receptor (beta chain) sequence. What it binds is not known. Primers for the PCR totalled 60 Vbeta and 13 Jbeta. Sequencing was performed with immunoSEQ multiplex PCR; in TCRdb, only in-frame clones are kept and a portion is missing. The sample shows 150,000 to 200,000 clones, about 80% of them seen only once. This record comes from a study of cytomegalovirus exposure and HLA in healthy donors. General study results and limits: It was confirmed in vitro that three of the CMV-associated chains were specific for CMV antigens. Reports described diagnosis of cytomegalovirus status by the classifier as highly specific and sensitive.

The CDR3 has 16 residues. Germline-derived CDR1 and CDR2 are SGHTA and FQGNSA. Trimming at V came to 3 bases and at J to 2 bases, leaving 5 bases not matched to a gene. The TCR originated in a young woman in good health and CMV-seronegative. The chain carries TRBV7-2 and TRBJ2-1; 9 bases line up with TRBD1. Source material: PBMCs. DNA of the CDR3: TGTGCCAGCAGCTTTACCGGGACAGGGACCTACAATGAGCAGTTCTTC. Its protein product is CASSFTGTGTYNEQFF.